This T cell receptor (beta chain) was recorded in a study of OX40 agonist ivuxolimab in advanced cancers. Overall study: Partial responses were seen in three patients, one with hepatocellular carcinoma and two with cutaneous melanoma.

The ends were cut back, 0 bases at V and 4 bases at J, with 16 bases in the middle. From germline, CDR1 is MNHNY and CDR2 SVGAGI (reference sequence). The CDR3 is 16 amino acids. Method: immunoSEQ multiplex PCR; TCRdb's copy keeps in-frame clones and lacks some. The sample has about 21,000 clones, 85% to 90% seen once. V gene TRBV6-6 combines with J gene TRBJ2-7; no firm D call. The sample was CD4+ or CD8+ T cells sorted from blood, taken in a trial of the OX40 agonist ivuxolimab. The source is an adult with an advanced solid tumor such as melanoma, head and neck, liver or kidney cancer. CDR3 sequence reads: CASSYSDGGVRYEQYF. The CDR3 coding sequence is TGTGCCAGCAGTTACTCGGACGGTGGGGTGCGTTACGAGCAGTACTTC.